The 9 T cell receptor beta chains below come from one sample, sequenced in a study of blood T cell repertoires in COVID-19. Sequencing was performed with immunoSEQ multiplex PCR; in TCRdb, only in-frame clones are kept and a portion is missing. Counted here are fewer than 130,000 clones, approximately 90% occurring once; the ten biggest clones make up approximately 3.4%. Material for sequencing was peripheral blood. The receptor source for this set is a woman aged 50 to 60 with acute or convalescent COVID-19.

The chain is built from TRBV19 and TRBJ1-2; D possibly corresponds to TRBD1 (5 bases). Trimming stripped 3 bases from V and 4 bases from J, with 9 bases between. In germline, CDR1 is LNHDA, CDR2 SQIVND (reference sequence). The CDR3 loop spans 13 amino acids. CDR3 in amino acids: CASSIQGIYGYTF. CDR3 DNA sequence: TGTGCCAGTAGTATTCAGGGAATCTATGGCTACACCTTC.

The chain has TRBV9 and TRBJ2-2; 11 nucleotides match TRBD2. Germline V gene data show CDR1 as SGDLS and CDR2 as YYNGEE. The CDR3 runs to 17 residues. After removal of 4 bases from V and 7 bases from J, the junction contained 12 bases not matched to a gene. Here the CDR3 DNA reads TGTGCCAGCAGCCCCTGGACTAGCGGGCCGTTGAACGGGGAGCTGTTTTTT. Its translation: CASSPWTSGPLNGELFF.

The chain couples TRBV5-1 to TRBJ2-7, with a possible D match to TRBD1 (5 bases). V dropped 4 bases and J dropped 1 base, with 6 bases sitting between them. This CDR3 spans 12 amino acids. Per the germline V gene, CDR1 is SGHRS and CDR2 is YFSETQ. CDR3 nucleotide sequence: TGCGCCAGCAGCCAGGGATCCTACGAGCAGTACTTC. It codes for CASSQGSYEQYF.

J is TRBJ2-3 and V is TRBV6-5; 7 bases fit TRBD2. CDR3 length equals 15 residues. Looked up from germline, CDR1 is MNHEY and CDR2 is SVGAGI. Trimming at V came to 5 bases and at J to 1 base, leaving 6 bases not matched to a gene. The CDR3 nucleotides read TGTGCCAGCAGTAGCCGAAGCGGGGGCACAGATACGCAGTATTTT. It translates to CASSSRSGGTDTQYF.

V and J are TRBV6-5 and TRBJ1-2, with D unresolved. Trimming removed 6 bases at V and 4 bases at J, with 18 bases between. This CDR3 has 15 amino acids. In germline, CDR1 is MNHEY, CDR2 SVGAGI. The DNA of the CDR3 is TGTGCCAGCAGCGGAGACGGACTATTAAGCTATGGCTACACCTTC. Amino acids: CASSGDGLLSYGYTF.

V usage is TRBV6-5 and J usage is TRBJ2-5; 9 nucleotides agree with TRBD1. Per germline, CDR1 MNHEY and CDR2 SVGAGI. This CDR3 has 16 residues. With V trimmed by 1 base and J by 1 base, 4 bases remained unmatched. The CDR3 region has the DNA TGTGCCAGCAGTTACTTTGGGACAGGGCCCCAAGAGACCCAGTACTTC. Translation gives CASSYFGTGPQETQYF.

This chain connects TRBV5-1 to TRBJ2-3; 9 bases map to TRBD1. Germline-derived CDR1 and CDR2 are SGHRS and YFSETQ. Germline trimming cut 3 bases from V and 2 bases from J; bases unmatched to any gene: 7. The CDR3 runs to 16 residues. The CDR3 is CASSSRTGAATDTQYF. As DNA, the CDR3 is TGCGCCAGCAGCTCCAGGACAGGGGCCGCCACAGATACGCAGTATTTT.

The rearrangement uses TRBV3-1 (or the pseudogene TRBV3-2) and TRBJ2-7, with TRBD2 matching over 8 bases. Germline V gives CDR1 LGHDT, CDR2 YNNKEL (reference sequence). Trimming removed 0 bases from V and 10 bases from J; junction bases left unmatched: 5. CDR3 length equals 13 residues. As DNA, the CDR3 is TGTGCCAGCAGCCAAGATAGAGTAGCGGGACAGTACTTC. Protein: CASSQDRVAGQYF.

The V call is TRBV2, the J call TRBJ2-1; the D gene is possibly TRBD2 (6 bases). Germline CDR1 is SNHLY and CDR2 is FYNNEI. V shed 4 bases and J shed 5 bases, with 12 bases lying between them. The CDR3 length is 14 residues. CDR3 loop: CASSAVGGHNEQFF. The CDR3 coding sequence is TGTGCCAGCAGTGCGGTGGGAGGCCACAATGAGCAGTTCTTC. Drawing the rest from reference TRBV2 and TRBJ2-1, the complete variable domain is EPEVTQTPSHQVTQMGQEVILRCVPISNHLYFYWYRQILGQKVEFLVSFYNNEISEKSEIFDDQFSVERPDGSNFTLKIRSTKLEDSAMYFCASSAVGGHNEQFFGPGTRLTVL.